This T cell receptor beta chain was found in a study of T-cell reconstitution after alpha-beta-depleted transplantation in children. Unique molecular identifiers were incorporated into the prepared TCRbeta library. MiXCR, applied by TCRdb to the PCR reads, yields one record per CDR3 protein. The sample records 200,000 to 250,000 distinct CDR3 sequences, around 8% being singletons. The germline V and J ends were trimmed by 5 bases and 2 bases, with 9 bases remaining between them. The V gene's germline CDR1 is SSHAT and CDR2 FNYEAQ (reference sequence). The CDR3 runs to 13 residues. In its sample, this clonotype was seen many times.

The source material was PBMCs, mostly from graft donor cells, sampled 180 days after TCRalphabeta/CD19-depleted stem cell transplant. The TCR comes from a male patient younger than 18 who had a stem cell transplant for acute lymphoblastic leukemia, so the T cells may come from the graft donor. The J gene is TRBJ2-5, the V gene TRBV7-7; maybe TRBD1 (6 bases). CDR3 DNA: TGTGCCAGCAGCGGCGACAGGCAAGAGACCCAGTACTTC. It is translated as CASSGDRQETQYF.